Reported below is one T cell receptor (beta chain). Its antigen is undetermined. Sequenced by immunoSEQ multiplex PCR; TCRdb stores in-frame clones only, minus some. The sample lists approximately 12,000 clones, 80% to 95% occurring once. This entry belongs to a study of untreated major depressive disorder. Notes on the study in general: Compared with controls, depressed patients showed more TRBV05-01 (Vbeta 5.1) usage in CD4+ T cells.

The germline CDR1 and CDR2 sequences are SNHLY and FYNNEI. V shed 2 bases and J shed 3 bases, with 10 bases lying between them. This CDR3 has 14 residues. The sample was CD4+ T cells from PBMCs. This clonotype was sampled from a man aged 25-45 years with major depressive disorder. This sequence joins TRBV2 and TRBJ1-1; D is ambiguous. The CDR3 is CASSELGQYTEAFF. DNA of the CDR3: TGTGCCAGCAGTGAACTCGGGCAGTACACTGAAGCTTTCTTT.